This T cell receptor beta chain was captured by sequencing in a study of high-grade serous ovarian cancer treatment subgroups. Study at large: On average, around 15,000 reads and 7,494 unique TCR beta rearrangements were obtained per sample.

Germline V gene lookup returns CDR1 MDHEN and CDR2 SYDVKM. The CDR3 totals 12 residues. The V end was cut by 3 bases, the J end by 7 bases, with 10 bases between. Study-wide results and limits: TCR relatedness rose with neoantigen level and trended with mutation load. Different patients shared almost no repertoire; same-patient tumors shared about 0.1 to 0.79.

Tumor tissue was taken before any definitive surgery or chemotherapy was given. TCRdb's copy holds only in-frame clones and misses some; the assay was immunoSEQ multiplex PCR. The sample consists of about 39,000 clones, over 60% of them appearing once. A word on this clone: The antigen is not known.

The source of this sequence is a human donor with high-grade serous ovarian cancer. The source material was tumor tissue. This chain connects TRBV28 to TRBJ2-7; D not resolved. The DNA for the CDR3 is TGTGCCAGCAGTTTCACTCTTTTAGAGCAGTACTTC. This sequence encodes CASSFTLLEQYF.